These 10 T cell receptor beta chains were sequenced from one sample in a study of T cell responses to AZD1222 COVID-19 vaccine listed by TCRdb under 2021. Library creation used the immunoSEQ multiplex PCR assay. The source is immuneACCESS, and TCRdb retained only in-frame sequences with V and J called. Part of the clones is not carried over; for the studies checked, unresolved V genes explain less than half of this, and the remainder is unexplained. This sample is represented by under 70,000 clones; approximately 83% of them were singletons. 11% to 15% of the sample comes from the top ten. The time point label of this sample denotes: baseline before first vaccination. Sequencing was performed on peripheral blood, taken on day 0 of AZD1222 vaccination. The receptors originated from an adult in good health.

This chain uses TRBV11-2 with TRBJ1-3; no clear D. V was cut by 2 bases and J by 2 bases, with 1 base left in between. CDR1 is SGHAT and CDR2 is FQNNGV in the germline V gene. This CDR3 contains 12 residues. The CDR3 here is CASSLPGNTIYF. CDR3 sequence (DNA): TGTGCCAGCAGCTTACCTGGAAACACCATATATTTT.

The chain couples TRBV12-3 or TRBV12-4 to TRBJ1-1; the D gene is possibly TRBD1 (5 bases). Trimming removed 5 bases from V and 4 bases from J, with 11 bases in between. The CDR3 sequence is 13 residues long. CDR3 amino acids: CASSRTGGTEAFF. The CDR3 bases are TGTGCCAGCAGTAGGACCGGGGGCACTGAAGCTTTCTTT.

The V gene is TRBV5-1, the J gene TRBJ2-7; 10 positions match TRBD2. The CDR3 is 18 residues long. With V trimmed by 1 base and J by 3 bases, 13 bases remained unmatched. Looked up from germline, CDR1 is SGHRS and CDR2 is YFSETQ. Written as DNA, the CDR3 is TGCGCCAGCAGCTTGTATGGCCTAAGCGGGGGGGCGCGCTACGAGCAGTACTTC. Translation: CASSLYGLSGGARYEQYF. Combining the CDR3 with reference TRBV5-1 and TRBJ2-7 gives the whole variable domain KAGVTQTPRYLIKTRGQQVTLSCSPISGHRSVSWYQQTPGQGLQFLFEYFSETQRNKGNFPGRFSGRQFSNSRSEMNVSTLELGDSALYLCASSLYGLSGGARYEQYFGPGTRLTVT.

Many counts were recorded for this clone. The V gene is TRBV12-5, the J gene TRBJ2-7, with 12 bases that match TRBD2. V dropped 4 bases and J dropped 7; count of bases not matched to a gene: 11. Germline CDR1 and CDR2: LGHNT and FRNRAP. This CDR3 has 16 residues. The CDR3: CASGSGASGGAEEQYF. The CDR3 DNA follows: TGTGCTAGTGGTTCCGGGGCTAGCGGGGGGGCCGAAGAGCAGTACTTC. Drawing the rest from reference TRBV12-5 and TRBJ2-7, the complete variable domain is DARVTQTPRHKVTEMGQEVTMRCQPILGHNTVFWYRQTMMQGLELLAYFRNRAPLDDSGMPKDRFSAEMPDATLATLKIQPSEPRDSAVYFCASGSGASGGAEEQYFGPGTRLTVT.

The rearrangement joins TRBV28 to TRBJ2-4; D gene ambiguous. This CDR3 comprises 16 residues. Deletions cut 1 base from V and 0 bases from J, with 10 bases between. Germline V lookup: CDR1 MDHEN, CDR2 SYDVKM. DNA of the CDR3: TGTGCCAGCAGTTTATCAGGTCGGCTAGCCAAAAACATTCAGTACTTC. Amino acid sequence: CASSLSGRLAKNIQYF.

V and J are TRBV19 and TRBJ1-5; no clear D. CDR1 LNHDA and CDR2 SQIVND come from the germline V gene (reference sequence). The CDR3 contains 13 residues. Trimming removed 5 bases from V and 5 bases from J, with 10 bases in between. The CDR3 reads CASSLEKYQPQHF. The CDR3 coding sequence is TGTGCCAGTAGTCTGGAAAAATATCAGCCCCAGCATTTT.

The chain combines TRBV6-6 with TRBJ1-1; unclear D gene. Germline CDR1 reads MNHNY; CDR2 reads SVGAGI (reference sequence). Trimming left V 2 bases short and J 5 bases short, with 3 bases between. The CDR3 is 11 amino acids. CDR3 residues: CASSYKTEAFF. The CDR3 coding sequence is TGTGCCAGCAGTTACAAGACTGAAGCTTTCTTT.

The chain has TRBV27 and TRBJ1-2, with unresolved D. The CDR3 has 13 residues. Trimming cost V 1 base and J 8 bases, with 11 bases left between them. CDR1 is MNHEY and CDR2 is SMNVEV in the germline V gene (reference sequence). CDR3 DNA sequence: TGTGCCAGCAGTTTATTAGCTCATAGGGGCTACACCTTC. Amino acid sequence: CASSLLAHRGYTF.

The chain links TRBV5-6 to TRBJ1-6; 7 nucleotides match TRBD1. The CDR3 runs 14 residues. The trim removed 0 bases at V and 6 bases at J, leaving 0 bases unmatched. Germline loops: CDR1 SGHDT, CDR2 YYEEEE. The CDR3 DNA reads as TGTGCCAGCAGCTTGGGACAGGGTAATTCACCCCTCCACTTT. This gives the protein CASSLGQGNSPLHF.

This clone has more than one count but fewer than ten. The gene calls are TRBV4-2 and TRBJ2-7, with 7 bases that match TRBD2. The CDR3 extends over 15 amino acids. CDR1 is LGHNA, CDR2 YNFKEQ, per germline. The junction had 3 bases not matched to a gene; V was cut back by 1 base and J by 0 bases. CDR3 sequence: CASSQVGGYSYEQYF. CDR3 bases: TGTGCCAGCAGCCAAGTCGGGGGGTACTCCTACGAGCAGTACTTC.